One sample yielded the 17 T cell receptor beta chains listed below, sequenced in a study of beta chain features in type 1 diabetes. All of the isolated RNA was reverse transcribed, so expressed TCRB transcripts were sequenced. Sequencing used immunoSEQ multiplex PCR; TCRdb keeps in-frame clones, though not all of them. The profile shows around 160,000 clones, under 60% of them singletons. What was sequenced was Tregs from blood. These receptor sequences come from a man aged 18 to 35 in good health.

This clone was seen more than once but under ten times. The chain uses TRBV4-3 and TRBJ2-2, with D possibly TRBD2 on 6 matching bases. V lost 3 bases and J 10 bases, leaving 15 bases between the germline ends. This CDR3 is 14 amino acids long. The germline gives CDR1 LGHNA, CDR2 YSLEER. CDR3 sequence reads: CASSHQGLAEELFF. CDR3 nucleotide sequence: TGCGCCAGCAGCCACCAGGGACTGGCGGAGGAGCTGTTTTTT.

The chain recombines TRBV28 with TRBJ2-7; D possibly corresponds to TRBD1 (5 bases). CDR1 MDHEN and CDR2 SYDVKM come from the germline V gene. The V gene lost 3 bases and the J gene lost 1 base, with 13 bases spanning the gap. This CDR3 comprises 15 residues. CDR3 coding DNA: TGTGCCAGCAGTTTTCTGGACAAATTTTCCTACGAGCAGTACTTC. This encodes CASSFLDKFSYEQYF.

The chain carries TRBV5-1 and TRBJ2-2; 8 positions agree with TRBD1. Germline trimming cut 4 bases from V and 0 bases from J; bases unmatched to any gene: 5. Germline CDR1 is SGHRS and CDR2 is YFSETQ. CDR3 length: 16 amino acids. This chain's CDR3 is CASSIDRGSNTGELFF. The CDR3 DNA reads TGCGCCAGCAGCATAGACAGGGGCTCGAACACCGGGGAGCTGTTTTTT.

This clone showed up just a few times. The V call is TRBV6-5, the J call TRBJ2-2, with D perhaps matching TRBD1 (6 bases). This CDR3 comprises 13 residues. Germline loops: CDR1 MNHEY, CDR2 SVGAGI. V was cut by 6 bases and J by 6 bases, with 11 bases left in between. DNA for the CDR3: TGTGCCAGCAGCCCGCAGGGGCCCGGGGAGCTGTTTTTT. As protein: CASSPQGPGELFF.

The chain couples TRBV4-3 to TRBJ2-2; perhaps TRBD1 as D (6 bases). The germline gives CDR1 LGHNA, CDR2 YSLEER. The V and J ends lost 0 bases and 5 bases respectively, with 16 bases between them. This CDR3 has 17 amino acids. For the CDR3, the DNA is TGCGCCAGCAGCCAAGAATTTCAGGGGAGTAGGACCGGGGAGCTGTTTTTT. Protein: CASSQEFQGSRTGELFF.

This chain links TRBV5-1 with TRBJ2-1; 8 bases map to TRBD2. J was trimmed by 0 bases and V by 0 bases; bases with no gene match: 8. Germline CDR1 reads SGHRS; CDR2 reads YFSETQ. CDR3 length equals 18 residues. CDR3 sequence reads: CASSLDQAGASSYNEQFF. The DNA for the CDR3 is TGCGCCAGCAGCTTGGACCAAGCGGGGGCCAGCTCCTACAATGAGCAGTTCTTC.

The gene calls are TRBV28 and TRBJ2-7, with D uncertain. Germline V lookup: CDR1 MDHEN, CDR2 SYDVKM. The germline V and J ends were trimmed by 11 bases and 3 bases, with 14 bases remaining between them. This CDR3 region has 12 residues. CDR3 loop: CAAQKNLYEQYF. Written as DNA, the CDR3 is TGTGCCGCTCAGAAGAATCTCTACGAGCAGTACTTC.

The rearrangement joins TRBV5-1 to TRBJ2-5; D is possibly TRBD1 (6 bases). The germline V gene has CDR1 SGHRS and CDR2 YFSETQ. This CDR3 is 13 amino acids long. V gave up 3 bases and J gave up 2 bases, with 8 bases separating them. This CDR3 is CASSWDTQETQYF. CDR3 bases: TGCGCCAGCAGCTGGGACACACAAGAGACCCAGTACTTC.

The gene calls are TRBV2 and TRBJ1-5, with a tentative D call TRBD1 (6 bases). CDR3 length: 16 amino acids. The germline gives CDR1 SNHLY, CDR2 FYNNEI. Trimming pared 4 bases from V and 0 bases from J, leaving 13 bases between. CDR3 residues: CASSGRRGTSNQPQHF. CDR3 in DNA: TGTGCCAGCAGTGGGCGTAGGGGGACTAGCAATCAGCCCCAGCATTTT.

There are a few counts of this clone. The chain carries TRBV7-9 and TRBJ1-1; no clear D gene. Germline V lookup: CDR1 SEHNR, CDR2 FQNEAQ (reference sequence). V shed 5 bases and J shed 5 bases, with 12 bases lying between them. This CDR3 has 13 amino acids. In nucleotides, the CDR3 is TGTGCCAGCAGCCAATCCCAGGCAACTGAAGCTTTCTTT. It translates to CASSQSQATEAFF.

This chain's CDR3 is CASSNFWAGADQPQHF. The CDR3 DNA is TGTGCCAGTAGTAATTTTTGGGCAGGGGCGGATCAGCCCCAGCATTTT. The V and J genes are TRBV19 and TRBJ1-5, with D perhaps matching TRBD1 (6 bases). Trimming pared 4 bases from V and 5 bases from J, leaving 18 bases between. The CDR3 loop spans 16 amino acids. Per germline, CDR1 LNHDA and CDR2 SQIVND (reference sequence).

This clone has only one observation. In nucleotides, the CDR3 is TGTGCCAGCAGCTTCGCAGGGAACTATGGCTACACCTTC. Its protein is CASSFAGNYGYTF. V and J are TRBV7-2 and TRBJ1-2; D perhaps matches TRBD1 (5 bases). The CDR3 totals 13 residues. Germline loops: CDR1 SGHTA, CDR2 FQGNSA. V shed 3 bases and J shed 2 bases, with 7 bases lying between them. The full variable domain, in which reference TRBV7-2 and TRBJ1-2 provide the parts outside the CDR3, is GAGVSQSPSNKVTEKGKDVELRCDPISGHTALYWYRQSLGQGLEFLIYFQGNSAPDKSGLPSDRFSAERTGGSVSTLTIQRTQQEDSAVYLCASSFAGNYGYTFGSGTRLTVV.

The rearrangement uses TRBV28 and TRBJ2-1; no clear D gene. The V end lost 3 bases, the J end lost 0 bases, and 9 bases lay between the germline ends. This CDR3 is built from 15 residues. CDR1 MDHEN and CDR2 SYDVKM come from the germline V gene. The CDR3 region is CASSFLVSSYNEQFF. CDR3 nucleotide sequence: TGTGCCAGCAGTTTCCTAGTAAGCTCCTACAATGAGCAGTTCTTC.

A few counts support this clone. The chain recombines TRBV19 with TRBJ2-1, with 8 bases matching TRBD2. The junction had 7 bases not matched to a gene; V was cut back by 6 bases and J by 9 bases. Germline CDR1 and CDR2: LNHDA and SQIVND (reference sequence). The CDR3 is 13 amino acids. Written as DNA, the CDR3 is TGTGCCAGTAGGCGGGGGGCTTCGGGTGAGCAGTTCTTC. It codes for CASRRGASGEQFF.

The chain has TRBV6-1 and TRBJ2-7; 9 bases match TRBD1. The CDR3 runs to 15 residues. J was trimmed by 2 bases and V by 3 bases; bases with no gene match: 5. Germline loops: CDR1 MNHNS, CDR2 SASEGT. For the CDR3, the DNA is TGTGCCAGCAGTGATGTGGGGACAGGGACCTACGAGCAGTACTTC. This codes for CASSDVGTGTYEQYF.

The V call is TRBV7-3, the J call TRBJ2-1, with D perhaps TRBD1 (5 bases). V shed 1 base and J shed 3 bases, with 10 bases lying between them. Germline CDR1 reads SGHTA; CDR2 reads FQGTGA. There are 15 residues in the CDR3. The CDR3: CASSLMDNFYNEQFF. The CDR3 coding sequence is TGTGCCAGCAGCTTAATGGACAACTTCTACAATGAGCAGTTCTTC.

This clone has only a few counts. The rearrangement joins TRBV27 to TRBJ2-5; possibly TRBD2 for D (5 bases). In germline, CDR1 is MNHEY, CDR2 SMNVEV (reference sequence). Between the trimmed V and J ends, which lost 1 base and 2 bases, there was a span of 11 bases. The CDR3 is made up of 15 amino acids. CDR3 residues: CASSLFGRTQETQYF. CDR3 nucleotide sequence: TGTGCCAGCAGTTTATTCGGAAGGACTCAAGAGACCCAGTACTTC.